This TCR beta chain was recorded in a study of T cells after yellow fever vaccination. Each CDR3 protein is one row after TCRdb ran MiXCR on the 5' RACE reads. The data contain about 330,000 distinct CDR3 sequences, approximately 4% of them singletons. This CDR3 comprises 20 residues. Germline V lookup: CDR1 MNHEY, CDR2 SVGEGT. Between the trimmed V and J ends, which lost 0 bases and 6 bases, there was a span of 30 bases. The table lists this clonotype with a few counts. The chain links TRBV6-2 or TRBV6-3 to TRBJ2-7, with D perhaps given as TRBD1 or TRBD2 (5 bases each). The sample here was PBMCs, taken 5 days after the yellow fever booster vaccination. The receptor comes from a man in his late teens or twenties who received the YFV17D yellow fever vaccine. CDR3 sequence (DNA): TGTGCCAGCAGTTACTCGTATGGGGGAGCTGGGGAAGAGAGTCGGCTCGAGCAGTACGTC. It specifies CASSYSYGGAGEESRLEQYV.